These 27 T cell receptor beta chains were sequenced from one sample in a study of vaccination effects on CD4 cells after COVID-19. Repertoires were generated with immunoSEQ multiplex PCR, while TCRdb's copy carries only in-frame clones and drops some. This sample carries approximately 87,000 clones, about 70% of them seen once, and the ten largest clones take under 2%. Sequencing was preceded by expansion of antigen-specific CD4+ T cells with viral peptide pools in the ViraFEST assay. Cells that had been cultured for roughly ten days were the source of isolated CD4+ T cells. These receptors lack a known antigen. This specimen consisted of CD4+ T cells from PBMCs cultured with HCoV-229E spike peptides, obtained before COVID-19 vaccination. All receptors derive from a human donor who received a COVID-19 vaccine.

The chain has TRBV28 and TRBJ2-7, with 16 bases matching TRBD2. The CDR3 runs 16 residues. V shed 5 bases, J shed 6 bases, and the junction held 7 bases outside the gene matches. From germline, CDR1 is MDHEN and CDR2 SYDVKM. CDR3 protein: CASSPGTSGGVFEQYV. As DNA, the CDR3 is TGTGCCAGCAGTCCCGGGACTAGCGGGGGGGTTTTCGAGCAGTACGTC.

This chain joins TRBV18 and TRBJ1-2, with D possibly TRBD1 on 5 matching bases. Looked up from germline, CDR1 is KGHSH and CDR2 is LQKENI. Trimming shortened V by 5 bases and J by 8 bases, and 15 bases separated the two germline ends. The CDR3 totals 13 residues. The CDR3 region is CASSWDRPRGYTF. For the CDR3, the DNA is TGTGCCAGCTCATGGGACCGGCCCCGAGGCTACACCTTC.

CDR3 sequence reads: CASSSGVGTDTQYF. The CDR3 DNA sequence: TGCGCCAGCAGCTCGGGAGTTGGCACAGATACGCAGTATTTT. The chain recombines TRBV5-1 with TRBJ2-3; D possibly corresponds to TRBD2 (6 bases). Germline V gene lookup returns CDR1 SGHRS and CDR2 YFSETQ. The CDR3 totals 14 residues. V was clipped by 3 bases and J by 1 base, with 9 bases between them. Full variable domain (remainder filled in from reference TRBV5-1 and TRBJ2-3): KAGVTQTPRYLIKTRGQQVTLSCSPISGHRSVSWYQQTPGQGLQFLFEYFSETQRNKGNFPGRFSGRQFSNSRSEMNVSTLELGDSALYLCASSSGVGTDTQYFGPGTRLTVL.

This chain links TRBV5-6 with TRBJ1-2, with no clear D. Trimming removed 4 bases from V and 0 bases from J, with 7 bases in between. The CDR3 has 13 residues. The germline CDR1 and CDR2 sequences are SGHDT and YYEEEE. CDR3 residues: CASSPDPNYGYTF. Written as DNA, the CDR3 is TGTGCCAGCAGCCCCGACCCTAACTATGGCTACACCTTC.

The J gene is TRBJ1-1, the V gene TRBV28; TRBD1 might be the D (6 bases). Germline V gene data show CDR1 as MDHEN and CDR2 as SYDVKM. The CDR3 totals 14 residues. Trimming left V 6 bases short and J 6 bases short, with 17 bases between. The CDR3 protein is CASRVGSGAAEAFF. The CDR3 bases are TGTGCCAGCAGAGTCGGGTCAGGGGCCGCTGAAGCTTTCTTT.

The chain combines TRBV6-5 with TRBJ2-3, with D possibly TRBD2 on 6 matching bases. The V gene lost 6 bases and the J gene lost 5 bases, with 12 bases spanning the gap. Germline CDR1 reads MNHEY; CDR2 reads SVGAGI. The CDR3 contains 13 residues. CDR3 protein: CASSIGGVDTQYF. The CDR3 DNA reads as TGTGCCAGCAGCATAGGAGGGGTAGATACGCAGTATTTT.

The genes are TRBV6-5 and TRBJ1-2; D uncertain. There are 12 residues in the CDR3. Germline V gives CDR1 MNHEY, CDR2 SVGAGI. Deletions cut 9 bases from V and 2 bases from J, with 10 bases between. The CDR3 spells CASYNPNYGYTF. The CDR3 bases are TGTGCCAGTTATAATCCCAACTATGGCTACACCTTC.

V gene TRBV19 combines with J gene TRBJ1-2; TRBD1 might be the D (5 bases). This CDR3 has 13 residues. Trimming removed 5 bases from V and 8 bases from J, with 15 bases in between. Germline V lookup: CDR1 LNHDA, CDR2 SQIVND (reference sequence). The CDR3 is CASSPPAGTGYTF. CDR3 bases: TGTGCCAGTAGTCCCCCCGCAGGGACCGGCTACACCTTC.

The rearrangement links TRBV5-1 to TRBJ2-3, with D unresolved. The V gene's germline CDR1 is SGHRS and CDR2 YFSETQ. The V and J ends lost 2 bases and 6 bases respectively, with 19 bases between them. CDR3 length: 16 amino acids. The CDR3 DNA reads as TGCGCCAGCAGCTTAGACTTTATTGGTCCCGCCGATACGCAGTATTTT. The encoded protein is CASSLDFIGPADTQYF.

CDR3 nucleotide sequence: TGTGCCAGCAGTTACTGGGGCGACTACACCGGGGAGCTGTTTTTT. Residues: CASSYWGDYTGELFF. V is TRBV6-2 or TRBV6-3 and J is TRBJ2-2, with D perhaps TRBD1 (5 bases). Per the germline V gene, CDR1 is MNHEY and CDR2 is SVGEGT. V was clipped by 1 base and J by 3 bases, with 9 bases between them. The CDR3 extends over 15 amino acids.

The chain carries TRBV14 and TRBJ2-7; D gene ambiguous. Trimming took 0 bases from V and 5 from J, leaving 20 bases between them. Germline V gene data show CDR1 as SGHDN and CDR2 as FVKESK. The CDR3 contains 17 residues. The CDR3, as DNA: TGTGCCAGCAGCCAAGATCTTGGTAAGGGTCCTCCCCACGAGCAGTACGTC. Translated, it gives CASSQDLGKGPPHEQYV.

This clone was seen more than once but under ten times. The chain links TRBV28 to TRBJ1-2, with D unresolved. Looked up from germline, CDR1 is MDHEN and CDR2 is SYDVKM. V was trimmed by 6 bases and J by 0 bases, leaving 11 bases between them. The CDR3 is 14 amino acids. Written as DNA, the CDR3 is TGTGCCAGCAGCCTAAGCAGTTCTAACTATGGCTACACCTTC. Residues: CASSLSSSNYGYTF.

The J gene is TRBJ2-2, the V gene TRBV11-3; D gene uncertain. Trimming left V 5 bases short and J 6 bases short, with 7 bases between. CDR1 SGHNT and CDR2 YENEEA come from the germline V gene. The CDR3 has 12 amino acids. CDR3 amino acids: CASSLNSGELFF. CDR3 DNA sequence: TGTGCCAGCAGCCTCAATTCCGGGGAGCTGTTTTTT.

V gene TRBV2 combines with J gene TRBJ2-2; 9 bases fit TRBD2. The V and J ends lost 7 bases and 4 bases, in that order; junction bases with no gene match: 7. Germline V gene lookup returns CDR1 SNHLY and CDR2 FYNNEI. This CDR3 region has 15 residues. The CDR3, as DNA: TGTGCCAGCACCGCGCGACTAGCGGCCACCGGGGAGCTGTTTTTT. Protein sequence: CASTARLAATGELFF. Combining the CDR3 with reference TRBV2 and TRBJ2-2 gives the whole variable domain EPEVTQTPSHQVTQMGQEVILRCVPISNHLYFYWYRQILGQKVEFLVSFYNNEISEKSEIFDDQFSVERPDGSNFTLKIRSTKLEDSAMYFCASTARLAATGELFFGEGSRLTVL.

This clone was found a few times. This chain joins TRBV9 and TRBJ1-1, with D possibly matching TRBD1 (5 bases). The germline CDR1 and CDR2 sequences are SGDLS and YYNGEE. The CDR3 runs to 14 residues. V lost 3 bases to trimming and J lost 0 bases, with 9 bases between them. The CDR3 DNA is TGTGCCAGCAGCGGGGGGATCATGAACACTGAAGCTTTCTTT. Amino acids: CASSGGIMNTEAFF.

This chain uses TRBV19 with TRBJ2-3, with 7 bases matching TRBD2. Trimming removed 4 bases from V and 0 bases from J; junction bases left unmatched: 4. The CDR3 covers 15 residues. Germline loops: CDR1 LNHDA, CDR2 SQIVND (reference sequence). CDR3 coding DNA: TGTGCCAGTAGTACTAGCGGAACTAGCACAGATACGCAGTATTTT. Protein: CASSTSGTSTDTQYF.

This chain links TRBV10-3 with TRBJ1-4; 9 bases agree with TRBD1. CDR3 length equals 14 residues. Germline V gene lookup returns CDR1 ENHRY and CDR2 SYGVKD. The V gene end was trimmed by 10 bases and the J gene end by 8 bases; junction bases not matched to a gene: 11. The CDR3 sequence is CATSRQGESEKLFF. CDR3 nucleotides: TGTGCCACCTCGAGACAGGGGGAAAGCGAAAAACTGTTTTTT.

The chain uses TRBV5-1 and TRBJ2-3; 8 bases are shared with TRBD2. Trimming cost V 1 base and J 4 bases; bases outside gene matches: 2. Germline CDR1 SGHRS, CDR2 YFSETQ. The CDR3 spans 14 residues. CDR3 protein: CASSLPGGPDTQYF. Here the CDR3 DNA reads TGCGCCAGCAGCTTGCCGGGGGGGCCAGATACGCAGTATTTT. Full variable domain (rest looked up from reference TRBV5-1 and TRBJ2-3): KAGVTQTPRYLIKTRGQQVTLSCSPISGHRSVSWYQQTPGQGLQFLFEYFSETQRNKGNFPGRFSGRQFSNSRSEMNVSTLELGDSALYLCASSLPGGPDTQYFGPGTRLTVL.

This clone was counted between two and nine times. The V gene is TRBV7-3, the J gene TRBJ2-6; the D is unclear. Deletions cut 5 bases from V and 3 bases from J, with 5 bases between. The CDR3 loop spans 13 amino acids. The germline gives CDR1 SGHTA, CDR2 FQGTGA. The CDR3: CASSPIGANVLTF. The DNA for the CDR3 is TGTGCCAGCAGCCCGATTGGGGCCAACGTCCTGACTTTC.

The rearrangement links TRBV5-1 to TRBJ2-7, with D maybe TRBD1 (5 bases). Germline assignment: CDR1 SGHRS and CDR2 YFSETQ. V shed 0 bases and J shed 3 bases, with 7 bases lying between them. The CDR3 contains 13 residues. CDR3 coding DNA: TGCGCCAGCAGCTTGGGACAGAGCTACGAGCAGTACGTC. Translating gives CASSLGQSYEQYV.

V and J are TRBV18 and TRBJ1-4, with TRBD1 matching over 7 bases. CDR1 KGHSH and CDR2 LQKENI come from the germline V gene. The CDR3 runs 14 residues. V trimming: 4 bases; J trimming: 7 bases; junction bases outside the gene matches: 6. The CDR3 bases are TGTGCCAGCTCACAAGAGGGGGCGGGTGAAAAACTGTTTTTT. Translated: CASSQEGAGEKLFF.

The chain employs TRBV19 and TRBJ1-3, with D perhaps TRBD1 (6 bases). The length of the CDR3 is 17 residues. The germline CDR1 and CDR2 sequences are LNHDA and SQIVND (reference sequence). Trimming left V 3 bases short and J 4 bases short, with 19 bases between. The CDR3 DNA reads as TGTGCCAGTAGTATTCTGGGACAAGGGGGGCACGGAAACACCATATATTTT. It codes for CASSILGQGGHGNTIYF.

The chain employs TRBV7-8 and TRBJ1-5; weak D call: TRBD1 (6 bases). The CDR3 is 18 residues long. Germline CDR1 SGHVS, CDR2 FQNEAQ. With 5 bases removed from V and 4 bases from J, the gap between germline ends came to 24 bases. As DNA, the CDR3 is TGTGCCAGCAGCCCCAAGGGGTGGACAGCTCAAGAAAATCAGCCCCAGCATTTT. Protein: CASSPKGWTAQENQPQHF. Supplemented by reference TRBV7-8 and TRBJ1-5, the full variable domain reads GAGVSQSPRYKVAKRGQDVALRCDPISGHVSLFWYQQALGQGPEFLTYFQNEAQLDKSGLPSDRFFAERPEGSVSTLKIQRTQQEDSAVYLCASSPKGWTAQENQPQHFGDGTRLSIL.

This sequence joins TRBV12-5 and TRBJ1-2; no definite D call. CDR1 is LGHNT and CDR2 is FRNRAP in the germline V gene. The V gene lost 2 bases and the J gene lost 7 bases, with 5 bases spanning the gap. The CDR3 runs to 11 residues. The CDR3 DNA is TGTGCTAGTGGTTTGATAAGTGGCTACACCTTC. Residues: CASGLISGYTF. Supplemented by reference TRBV12-5 and TRBJ1-2, the full variable domain reads DARVTQTPRHKVTEMGQEVTMRCQPILGHNTVFWYRQTMMQGLELLAYFRNRAPLDDSGMPKDRFSAEMPDATLATLKIQPSEPRDSAVYFCASGLISGYTFGSGTRLTVV.

This clone was counted between two and nine times. V usage is TRBV5-5 and J usage is TRBJ2-7; D is possibly TRBD1 or TRBD2 (6 bases each). The CDR3 has 12 amino acids. Trimming removed 0 bases at V and 9 bases at J, with 10 bases between. CDR1 is SGHKS, CDR2 YYEKEE, per germline (reference sequence). CDR3 DNA sequence: TGTGCCAGCAGCTTGGCCGGGGGCTGGCAGTACGTC. This encodes CASSLAGGWQYV.

CDR3 sequence: CASSLWNGNTEAFF. In DNA form, the CDR3 reads TGTGCCAGCAGCTTATGGAACGGAAACACTGAAGCTTTCTTT. This chain links TRBV7-9 with TRBJ1-1; D not resolved. This CDR3 comprises 14 residues. Trimming cost V 2 bases and J 2 bases, with 9 bases left between them. The germline V gene encodes CDR1 SEHNR and CDR2 FQNEAQ (reference sequence).

The rearrangement joins TRBV19 to TRBJ1-4, with TRBD1 as a possible D gene (5 bases). This CDR3 is built from 17 residues. Germline V CDR1 and CDR2: LNHDA, SQIVND (reference sequence). V lost 4 bases and J 0 bases, leaving 15 bases between the germline ends. CDR3 loop: CASSTFLGETTNEKLFF. As DNA, the CDR3 is TGTGCCAGTAGTACCTTCTTAGGGGAGACAACTAATGAAAAACTGTTTTTT.